This T cell receptor beta chain was identified during a study of blood T cell repertoires in COVID-19. At the level of the study: The cDNA or gDNA used as material had been derived from T cells, B-cell-depleted T cells, or PBMCs.

Data came from immunoSEQ multiplex PCR; TCRdb stores just in-frame clones and leaves some out. The data contain 200,000 to 250,000 clones, roughly 80% of them singletons. This CDR3 has 13 amino acids. V shed 4 bases and J shed 7 bases, with 10 bases lying between them. The germline gives CDR1 MDHEN, CDR2 SYDVKM. Participants had their cohort set by participant-reported clinical history. The sequenced sample was PBMCs or T cells enriched from blood (not recorded which). The TCR originated in a middle-aged woman with acute COVID-19. The chain links TRBV28 to TRBJ1-4; D gene uncertain. The DNA for the CDR3 is TGTGCCAGCAGTTACGAGGGAGCTGAAAAACTGTTTTTT. It translates to CASSYEGAEKLFF.